Below are 26 T cell receptor beta chains sequenced from a single sample in a study of radiation and T cells in renal cell carcinoma. Documented time point: blood 2 weeks post-SBRT. Treatment defined: 15 Gy SBRT to primary tumor, nephrectomy 4 weeks later. TCRdb's copy holds only in-frame clones and misses some; the assay was immunoSEQ multiplex PCR. Among some 58,000 clones listed, around 78% were seen once. Sequencing used blood, obtained from a patient whose treatment included radiotherapy and nephrectomy. Every receptor here comes from a man in his sixties with renal cell carcinoma.

V gene TRBV11-2 combines with J gene TRBJ2-3; 10 bases are a match to TRBD2. The CDR3 is 16 residues long. Germline V gives CDR1 SGHAT, CDR2 FQNNGV. The V segment lost 5 bases and the J segment 4 bases; nucleotides outside the gene matches: 9. The CDR3 sequence is CASSPLSGRAADTQYF. In nucleotides, the CDR3 is TGTGCCAGCAGCCCTCTGAGCGGGAGGGCAGCAGATACGCAGTATTTT.

The rearrangement links TRBV2 to TRBJ2-5; D is perhaps TRBD1 (6 bases). Per germline, CDR1 SNHLY and CDR2 FYNNEI. V was shortened by 4 bases and J by 1 base, with 13 bases between the two germline ends. The CDR3 is made up of 15 amino acids. The CDR3 bases are TGTGCCAGCAGTGGGACAGCCGGGATCCAAGAGACCCAGTACTTC. Translating gives CASSGTAGIQETQYF.

The chain combines TRBV5-6 with TRBJ1-2, with 12 bases identical to TRBD1. Looked up from germline, CDR1 is SGHDT and CDR2 is YYEEEE. This CDR3 has 16 residues. J was trimmed by 5 bases and V by 0 bases; bases with no gene match: 5. The CDR3 loop reads CASSLDGTGGGYGYTF. The CDR3 DNA follows: TGTGCCAGCAGCTTGGACGGGACAGGGGGCGGGTATGGCTACACCTTC.

The V and J genes are TRBV19 and TRBJ1-5; 12 positions match TRBD1. There are 20 residues in the CDR3. The germline gives CDR1 LNHDA, CDR2 SQIVND (reference sequence). After removal of 3 bases from V and 1 base from J, the junction contained 13 bases not matched to a gene. The chain's CDR3 is CASSIIPPGTGGRSNQPQHF. DNA of the CDR3: TGTGCCAGTAGTATTATACCCCCCGGGACAGGGGGCAGAAGCAATCAGCCCCAGCATTTT.

The chain combines TRBV19 with TRBJ2-1, with TRBD2 identical over 11 bases. Germline loops: CDR1 LNHDA, CDR2 SQIVND (reference sequence). Unmatched junction bases numbered 13, after V lost 4 bases and J lost 8 bases. The CDR3 is 17 amino acids. Here the CDR3 reads CASSTRLAGLFADEQFF. The CDR3 nucleotides are TGTGCCAGTAGTACCAGACTAGCGGGACTTTTCGCCGATGAGCAGTTCTTC.

The chain is built from TRBV7-2 and TRBJ2-5; 8 nucleotides agree with TRBD1. The J call may not be correct, given that the DNA end is closer to TRBJ2-7. CDR1 and CDR2 (germline): SGHTA, FQGNSA. The length of the CDR3 is 15 residues. In nucleotides, the CDR3 is TGTGCCAGCAGCCCCCAGGGGGCCCGGAACTACGAGCAGTACTTC. This encodes CASSPQGARNYEQYF.

V and J are TRBV19 and TRBJ1-2, with no clear D. V lost 3 bases to trimming and J lost 8 bases, with 10 bases between them. The CDR3 extends over 12 amino acids. Per germline, CDR1 LNHDA and CDR2 SQIVND (reference sequence). The CDR3 DNA reads as TGTGCCAGTAGTATTAACAATTTGGGCTACACCTTC. Translated: CASSINNLGYTF.

The V gene is TRBV19, the J gene TRBJ1-2, with 9 bases matching TRBD1. CDR3 length equals 16 residues. After removal of 3 bases from V and 3 bases from J, the junction contained 8 bases not matched to a gene. The germline V gene has CDR1 LNHDA and CDR2 SQIVND (reference sequence). The CDR3 region has the DNA TGTGCCAGTAGTATCGGACAGGGGTCGGTGGACTATGGCTACACCTTC. This encodes CASSIGQGSVDYGYTF.

The chain links TRBV5-1 to TRBJ2-1; TRBD2 matches at 9 bases. Germline V CDR1 and CDR2: SGHRS, YFSETQ. With V trimmed by 2 bases and J by 8 bases, 5 bases remained unmatched. The CDR3 is 14 amino acids. CDR3: CASSFASGKDEQFF. DNA for the CDR3: TGCGCCAGCAGCTTTGCTAGCGGGAAGGATGAGCAGTTCTTC.

The chain employs TRBV5-1 and TRBJ2-5; 8 nucleotides agree with TRBD1. The V segment lost 0 bases and the J segment 3 bases; nucleotides outside the gene matches: 4. CDR1 is SGHRS, CDR2 YFSETQ, per germline. The length of the CDR3 is 15 residues. The CDR3 bases are TGCGCCAGCAGCTTGGCGGGACAGGTTGAAGAGACCCAGTACTTC. This translates into CASSLAGQVEETQYF.

The rearrangement uses TRBV27 and TRBJ1-5, with D possibly being TRBD1 (5 bases). CDR3 length: 15 amino acids. Trimming removed 5 bases at V and 6 bases at J, with 17 bases between. Germline assignment: CDR1 MNHEY and CDR2 SMNVEV (reference sequence). The CDR3 DNA reads as TGTGCCAGCAGTCCTACTCAGGGATTTCGTCAGCCCCAGCATTTT. It encodes CASSPTQGFRQPQHF.

V usage is TRBV10-1 and J usage is TRBJ1-6, with D unclear. The V and J ends lost 3 bases and 7 bases respectively, with 7 bases between them. CDR3 length: 13 residues. Germline V gene lookup returns CDR1 WNHNN and CDR2 SYGVQD (reference sequence). CDR3 in amino acids: CASSEVGNSPLHF. Here the CDR3 DNA reads TGCGCCAGCAGTGAAGTGGGAAATTCACCCCTCCACTTT.

The gene calls are TRBV5-6 and TRBJ1-1; 7 bases fit TRBD1. The germline V gene encodes CDR1 SGHDT and CDR2 YYEEEE. Trimming at V came to 4 bases and at J to 2 bases, leaving 8 bases not matched to a gene. There are 15 residues in the CDR3. CDR3 DNA: TGTGCCAGCAGCCCCGGCGGGACAGCTAACACTGAAGCTTTCTTT. As protein: CASSPGGTANTEAFF.

The chain couples TRBV27 to TRBJ2-2; 9 bases agree with TRBD1. The CDR3 is 15 residues long. Unmatched junction bases numbered 5, after V lost 5 bases and J lost 4 bases. Germline V gives CDR1 MNHEY, CDR2 SMNVEV (reference sequence). CDR3 loop: CASSPGTGLTGELFF. The CDR3 bases are TGTGCCAGCAGTCCGGGGACAGGGCTCACCGGGGAGCTGTTTTTT.

The CDR3 loop is CATSSPLAWENIQYF. Written as DNA, the CDR3 is TGTGCCACCAGCAGTCCCTTGGCCTGGGAAAACATTCAGTACTTC. V gene TRBV15 combines with J gene TRBJ2-4; no definite D call. V was pared by 3 bases and J by 5 bases, with 14 bases between. The CDR3 length is 15 residues. Germline V gene sequence: CDR1 LNHNV, CDR2 YYDKDF (reference sequence).

The chain uses TRBV19 and TRBJ2-1, with 14 nucleotides matching TRBD2. CDR1 and CDR2 (germline): LNHDA, SQIVND (reference sequence). The trim removed 3 bases at V and 6 bases at J, leaving 4 bases unmatched. The CDR3 has 16 residues. CDR3 loop: CASSIPGLAGGNEQFF. The DNA for the CDR3 is TGTGCCAGTAGTATCCCCGGACTAGCGGGAGGCAATGAGCAGTTCTTC.

V and J are TRBV18 and TRBJ1-5; D is perhaps TRBD1 (6 bases). V lost 3 bases and J 8 bases, leaving 11 bases between the germline ends. CDR3 length: 13 amino acids. CDR1 and CDR2 (germline): KGHSH, LQKENI. CDR3 residues: CASSPGQREPQHF. CDR3 DNA sequence: TGTGCCAGCTCACCCGGACAGAGGGAGCCCCAGCATTTT.

This clone appeared once. This CDR3 is CASSSWDQVSGELFF. The CDR3 DNA is TGCGCCAGCAGCTCGTGGGACCAAGTTTCCGGGGAGCTGTTTTTT. This chain uses TRBV5-1 with TRBJ2-2; TRBD1 or TRBD2 may be the D gene (5 bases each). Trimming left V 3 bases short and J 6 bases short, with 15 bases between. The germline gives CDR1 SGHRS, CDR2 YFSETQ. The CDR3 runs 15 residues.

This clone was found a few times. This chain joins TRBV19 and TRBJ1-1; D gene uncertain. V gave up 3 bases and J gave up 3 bases, with 11 bases separating them. Germline CDR1 is LNHDA and CDR2 is SQIVND (reference sequence). The CDR3 runs to 14 residues. The CDR3 bases are TGTGCCAGTAGTATTGGGTACAGTTACACTGAAGCTTTCTTT. It specifies CASSIGYSYTEAFF.

The rearrangement joins TRBV7-2 to TRBJ2-5; D is uncertain. Germline V CDR1 and CDR2: SGHTA, FQGNSA. The CDR3 sequence is 14 residues long. V gave up 3 bases and J gave up 0 bases, with 8 bases separating them. The CDR3 DNA reads as TGTGCCAGCAGCTTCCGCAGGCACCAAGAGACCCAGTACTTC. Its protein is CASSFRRHQETQYF. The variable domain in full, with the rest retrieved from reference TRBV7-2 and TRBJ2-5, is GAGVSQSPSNKVTEKGKDVELRCDPISGHTALYWYRQSLGQGLEFLIYFQGNSAPDKSGLPSDRFSAERTGGSVSTLTIQRTQQEDSAVYLCASSFRRHQETQYFGPGTRLLVL.

This clone was seen a single time. The chain is built from TRBV2 and TRBJ2-3; D is undetermined. V dropped 6 bases and J dropped 1 base, with 5 bases sitting between them. The CDR3 extends over 12 amino acids. The germline V gene encodes CDR1 SNHLY and CDR2 FYNNEI. The CDR3 region is CASRAGTDTQYF. The DNA for the CDR3 is TGTGCCAGCAGAGCCGGCACAGATACGCAGTATTTT.

The chain couples TRBV6-6 to TRBJ1-5; D remains unclear. Trimming cost V 5 bases and J 0 bases, with 11 bases left between them. The length of the CDR3 is 15 residues. Looked up from germline, CDR1 is MNHNY and CDR2 is SVGAGI (reference sequence). CDR3 coding DNA: TGTGCCAGCAGTCCAATAGAGCTTAGCAATCAGCCCCAGCATTTT. Residues: CASSPIELSNQPQHF.

The chain joins TRBV12-5 to TRBJ1-1, with a weak D call TRBD1 (5 bases). The CDR3 extends over 12 amino acids. In germline, CDR1 is LGHNT, CDR2 FRNRAP. Trimming left V 2 bases short and J 6 bases short, with 7 bases between. The CDR3 region has the DNA TGTGCTAGTGGTTTGTGGGGCCCTGAAGCTTTCTTT. Its protein product is CASGLWGPEAFF.

In its sample, this clone was seen a few times. The chain joins TRBV14 to TRBJ1-2, with TRBD1 identical over 10 bases. From germline, CDR1 is SGHDN and CDR2 FVKESK. V shed 1 base and J 7 bases; nucleotides not matched to a gene: 0. The CDR3 has 13 residues. CDR3 loop: CASSQGDRGGYTF. CDR3 sequence (DNA): TGTGCCAGCAGCCAAGGGGACAGGGGTGGCTACACCTTC.

The V call is TRBV7-7, the J call TRBJ2-2; no clear D gene. The CDR3 covers 13 residues. CDR1 is SSHAT, CDR2 FNYEAQ, per germline (reference sequence). Trimming stripped 5 bases from V and 6 bases from J, with 10 bases between. CDR3 protein: CASSAARAGELFF. Written as DNA, the CDR3 is TGTGCCAGCAGCGCCGCAAGGGCCGGGGAGCTGTTTTTT.

This clone was seen only a few times. V and J are TRBV7-9 and TRBJ1-1, with D possibly being TRBD1 (5 bases). CDR1 SEHNR and CDR2 FQNEAQ come from the germline V gene (reference sequence). The CDR3 is 14 residues long. V dropped 0 bases and J dropped 7 bases, with 12 bases sitting between them. The CDR3 protein is CASSLALGAIEAFF. CDR3 coding DNA: TGTGCCAGCAGCTTAGCCCTCGGGGCCATTGAAGCTTTCTTT.